This T cell receptor (beta chain) comes out of a study of a mutant IDH1 vaccine in newly diagnosed glioma. Turning to the study itself: Treated patients had a mean age of about 38 years and an approximately 62% male, around 38% female split. Points from the study as a whole: Vaccine-induced immune responses occurred in over 80% of patients.

From germline, CDR1 is SNHLY and CDR2 FYNNEI. The CDR3 contains 12 residues. The germline V and J ends were trimmed by 6 bases and 0 bases, with 5 bases remaining between them. The time point here: week 5, during vaccination. Doses of 300 ug of mutant IDH1 20-mer peptide were given with topical imiquimod. The donors had new WHO grade 3 or 4 astrocytomas; these were IDH1-mutant and ATRX-lost. TCRdb keeps only in-frame clones here, not all; method: immunoSEQ multiplex PCR. The table has 38,000 or so clones, approximately 90% seen once. For this clone: Antigen specificity is unknown.

J is TRBJ1-2 and V is TRBV2; no clear D gene. The starting material was PBMCs, obtained from a glioma patient whose treatment included an IDH1 peptide vaccine. This receptor was taken from a man aged 45 to 65 with glioma. This CDR3 reads CASRISNYGYTF. The CDR3 bases are TGTGCCAGCAGGATATCTAACTATGGCTACACCTTC.